The present T cell receptor (beta chain) was sequenced within a study of shared clonotypes between healthy human individuals. Trimming stripped 5 bases from V and 5 bases from J, with 12 bases between. CDR3 size: 13 residues. Germline-derived CDR1 and CDR2 are PRHDT and FYEKMQ (reference sequence). CD45RO-negative, CCR7-positively selected cells formed the naive CD8 fraction, excluding terminally differentiated effector memory CD45RA+ cells. Libraries were prepared by immunoSEQ multiplex PCR; TCRdb keeps only in-frame clonotypes and omits some of them. The table shows hundreds of thousands of clones, with 96% occurring only once.

This receptor was taken from a woman in her twenties or thirties in good health. The sequenced material came from naive CD8+ T cells sorted from blood. V is TRBV13 and J is TRBJ2-5; D remains ambiguous. CDR3 loop: CASSPYNMETQYF. In nucleotides, the CDR3 is TGTGCCAGCAGCCCGTACAACATGGAGACCCAGTACTTC.